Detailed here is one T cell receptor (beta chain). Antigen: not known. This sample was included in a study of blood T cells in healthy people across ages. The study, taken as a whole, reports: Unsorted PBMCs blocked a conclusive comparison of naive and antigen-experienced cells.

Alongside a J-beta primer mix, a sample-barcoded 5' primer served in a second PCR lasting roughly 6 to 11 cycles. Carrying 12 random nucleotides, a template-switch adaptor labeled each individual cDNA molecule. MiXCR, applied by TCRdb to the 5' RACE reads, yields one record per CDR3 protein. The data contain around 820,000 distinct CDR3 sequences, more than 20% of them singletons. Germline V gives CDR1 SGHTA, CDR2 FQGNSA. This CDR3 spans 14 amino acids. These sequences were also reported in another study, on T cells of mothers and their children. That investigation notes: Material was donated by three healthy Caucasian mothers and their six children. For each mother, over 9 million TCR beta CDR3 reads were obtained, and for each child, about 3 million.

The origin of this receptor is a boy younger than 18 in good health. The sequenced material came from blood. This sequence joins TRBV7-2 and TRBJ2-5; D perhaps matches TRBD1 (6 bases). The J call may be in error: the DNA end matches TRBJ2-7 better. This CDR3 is CASSLWTASYEQYF. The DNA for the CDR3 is TGTGCCAGCAGCTTATGGACAGCCTCCTACGAGCAGTACTTC.